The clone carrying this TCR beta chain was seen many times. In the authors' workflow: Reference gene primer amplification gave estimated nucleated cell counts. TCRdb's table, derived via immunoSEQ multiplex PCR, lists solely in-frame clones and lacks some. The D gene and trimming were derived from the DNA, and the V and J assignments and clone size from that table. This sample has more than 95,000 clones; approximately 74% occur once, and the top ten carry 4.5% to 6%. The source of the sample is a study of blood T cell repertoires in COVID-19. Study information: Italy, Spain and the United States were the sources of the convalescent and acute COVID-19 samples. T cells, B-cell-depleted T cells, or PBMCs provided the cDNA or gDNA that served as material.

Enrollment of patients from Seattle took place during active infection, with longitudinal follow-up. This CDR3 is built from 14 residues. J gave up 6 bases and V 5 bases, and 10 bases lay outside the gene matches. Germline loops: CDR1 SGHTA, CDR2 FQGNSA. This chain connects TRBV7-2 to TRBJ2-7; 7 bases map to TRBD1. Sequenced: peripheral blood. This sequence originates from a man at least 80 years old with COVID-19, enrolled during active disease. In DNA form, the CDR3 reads TGTGCCAGCAGCACAGACAGGGCCGTCCCCGAGCAGTACTTC. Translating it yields CASSTDRAVPEQYF.